Following are 29 T cell receptor beta chains from one sample sequenced in a study of Graves' ophthalmopathy and Graves' hyperthyroidism. RNA transcripts yielded amplified TCR beta CDR3 regions. The first round was an RT-PCR with HTBI primers, and the second round was a multiplex PCR. Each CDR3 protein is one row after TCRdb ran MiXCR on the multiplex PCR reads. The repertoire includes nearly 400,000 distinct CDR3 sequences, around 17% of them detected once, and around 1.6% sits in the top ten. Sequenced material: peripheral blood. These receptors came from a woman between 18 and 29 years old with Graves' ophthalmopathy.

Ten or more counts support this clonotype. CDR3 amino acids: CASSSDSANTGELFF. The DNA of the CDR3 is TGCGCCAGCAGCTCGGACAGCGCGAACACCGGGGAGCTGTTTTTT. The gene calls are TRBV5-1 and TRBJ2-2; D perhaps matches TRBD1 (6 bases). The CDR3 contains 15 residues. V lost 3 bases and J 0 bases, leaving 9 bases between the germline ends. In germline, CDR1 is SGHRS, CDR2 YFSETQ.

This clonotype was detected ten times or more. The chain joins TRBV7-9 to TRBJ2-2; the D gene is possibly TRBD1 (6 bases). This CDR3 is 14 amino acids long. Germline V lookup: CDR1 SEHNR, CDR2 FQNEAQ (reference sequence). V was cut by 5 bases and J by 6 bases, with 13 bases left in between. The CDR3 reads CASSPLQGPGELFF. CDR3 DNA: TGTGCCAGCAGCCCACTACAGGGTCCCGGGGAGCTGTTTTTT.

This clonotype has ten or more counts. The rearrangement links TRBV9 to TRBJ1-5; the match to TRBD1 covers 8 bases. Germline CDR1 SGDLS, CDR2 YYNGEE. The V gene end was trimmed by 4 bases and the J gene end by 0 bases; junction bases not matched to a gene: 3. This CDR3 region has 15 residues. The CDR3 is CASSPGTGSNQPQHF. The CDR3 bases are TGTGCCAGCAGCCCAGGGACAGGTAGCAATCAGCCCCAGCATTTT. The full variable domain, its missing parts supplied by reference TRBV9 and TRBJ1-5, is DSGVTQTPKHLITATGQRVTLRCSPRSGDLSVYWYQQSLDQGLQFLIQYYNGEERAKGNILERFSAQQFPDLHSELNLSSLELGDSALYFCASSPGTGSNQPQHFGDGTRLSIL.

This clonotype was recorded many times. CDR3: CASASYNSPLHF. The CDR3 DNA sequence: TGTGCCAGCGCCTCCTATAATTCACCCCTCCACTTT. The chain is built from TRBV28 and TRBJ1-6; D uncertain. The CDR3 runs to 12 residues. Germline CDR1 is MDHEN and CDR2 is SYDVKM. V was clipped by 8 bases and J by 0 bases, with 2 bases between them.

The chain combines TRBV6-1 with TRBJ1-2; D remains unclear. Germline lookup yields CDR1 MNHNS and CDR2 SASEGT. V gave up 8 bases and J gave up 3 bases, with 16 bases separating them. CDR3 length: 14 amino acids. CDR3 nucleotides: TGTGCCAGCCCCCGGGAACAGAGATACTATGGCTACACCTTC. It codes for CASPREQRYYGYTF.

In this sample, this clonotype turned up many times. V gene TRBV29-1 combines with J gene TRBJ2-4; D is tentatively TRBD1 or TRBD2 (6 bases each). This CDR3 has 14 amino acids. Trimming removed 6 bases from V and 6 bases from J, with 18 bases in between. Germline V CDR1 and CDR2: SQVTM, ANQGSEA. Here the CDR3 reads CSVGGGSVGNIQYF. In DNA, the CDR3 is TGCAGCGTGGGGGGCGGTAGTGTCGGAAACATTCAGTACTTC.

This clonotype was counted ten times or more. V usage is TRBV6-5 and J usage is TRBJ1-1; 9 positions match TRBD1. V lost 6 bases and J lost 7; bases outside the gene matches: 15. CDR3 length equals 16 residues. Germline V gene lookup returns CDR1 MNHEY and CDR2 SVGAGI. CDR3: CASRFGPGQGTLEAFF. The CDR3 DNA sequence: TGTGCCAGCAGATTCGGCCCGGGACAGGGCACCCTTGAAGCTTTCTTT.

This clonotype was seen repeatedly, ten times or more. The V and J genes are TRBV20-1 and TRBJ1-2; 8 bases are a match to TRBD1. The CDR3 sequence is 13 residues long. The V and J ends lost 3 bases and 2 bases, in that order; junction bases with no gene match: 2. Germline assignment: CDR1 DFQATT and CDR2 SNEGSKA (reference sequence). The CDR3: CSASRGPNYGYTF. In nucleotides, the CDR3 is TGCAGTGCTAGCAGGGGGCCAAACTATGGCTACACCTTC.

This clonotype appeared many times. The J gene is TRBJ2-5, the V gene TRBV6-5; 8 nucleotides agree with TRBD1. The CDR3 spans 15 residues. In germline, CDR1 is MNHEY, CDR2 SVGAGI. Losses at the gene ends were 6 bases for V and 5 bases for J; bases not matched to a gene: 11. The CDR3: CASSSTATGVETQYF. CDR3 DNA sequence: TGTGCCAGCAGCTCAACCGCGACAGGGGTGGAGACCCAGTACTTC.

This clonotype was counted many times. J is TRBJ1-1 and V is TRBV7-2, with D perhaps matching TRBD1 (6 bases). CDR3 length equals 15 residues. The germline gives CDR1 SGHTA, CDR2 FQGNSA. The V gene lost 7 bases and the J gene lost 1 base, with 16 bases spanning the gap. The DNA for the CDR3 is TGTGCCAGCACCACTTGGGGGGGGCCGAACACTGAAGCTTTCTTT. Amino acids: CASTTWGGPNTEAFF.

Many counts were recorded for this clonotype. This sequence joins TRBV30 and TRBJ1-3; D is unclear. The V end was cut by 2 bases, the J end by 3 bases, with 17 bases between. Germline V lookup: CDR1 GTSNPN, CDR2 SVGIG (reference sequence). This CDR3 comprises 16 residues. Here the CDR3 reads CAWSWKSARGGNTIYF. In nucleotides, the CDR3 is TGTGCCTGGAGTTGGAAAAGCGCTCGCGGTGGAAACACCATATATTTT.

In this sample, this clonotype turned up a few times. J is TRBJ2-1 and V is TRBV30; 8 nucleotides line up with TRBD2. The V gene end was trimmed by 0 bases and the J gene end by 3 bases; junction bases not matched to a gene: 7. CDR1 and CDR2 from the germline V gene are GTSNPN and SVGIG (reference sequence). CDR3 length equals 16 residues. CDR3 in DNA: TGTGCCTGGAGTGTGAGGAGCGGGAGTTACTACAATGAGCAGTTCTTC. Encoded protein: CAWSVRSGSYYNEQFF.

This clonotype was found many times. The CDR3 coding sequence is TGTGCCAGTATGGGACAGGAGACCTACGAGCAGTACTTC. This gives the protein CASMGQETYEQYF. The chain links TRBV19 to TRBJ2-7; 8 bases are a match to TRBD1. CDR1 is LNHDA, CDR2 SQIVND, per germline (reference sequence). There are 13 residues in the CDR3. V lost 7 bases and J lost 2; bases outside the gene matches: 4.

A few counts support this clonotype. V and J are TRBV6-1 and TRBJ2-4; D not certain. The V gene's germline CDR1 is MNHNS and CDR2 SASEGT. V lost 3 bases, J lost 11 bases, and 17 bases lay in between. The CDR3 has 14 residues. The CDR3 DNA sequence: TGTGCCAGCAGTGAGGCCTTTTTAGCCCCCCTTCAGTACTTC. It is translated as CASSEAFLAPLQYF.

This clonotype was seen at least ten times. The chain carries TRBV18 and TRBJ2-7; 10 bases are shared with TRBD1. CDR3 size: 16 residues. V shed 3 bases, J shed 4 bases, and the junction held 9 bases outside the gene matches. The germline CDR1 and CDR2 sequences are KGHSH and LQKENI. The CDR3 DNA is TGTGCCAGCTCACCTTCAACCGGGACAGGGGATTACGAGCAGTACTTC. Translation gives CASSPSTGTGDYEQYF. Complete variable domain (other parts from reference TRBV18 and TRBJ2-7): NAGVMQNPRHLVRRRGQEARLRCSPMKGHSHVYWYRQLPEEGLKFMVYLQKENIIDESGMPKERFSAEFPKEGPSILRIQQVVRGDSAAYFCASSPSTGTGDYEQYFGPGTRLTVT.

The sample holds many counts of this clonotype. The rearrangement uses TRBV29-1 and TRBJ1-1, with TRBD1 as a possible D gene (5 bases). This CDR3 has 13 residues. Germline lookup yields CDR1 SQVTM and CDR2 ANQGSEA. Trimming removed 7 bases from V and 0 bases from J, with 12 bases in between. CDR3 loop: CSAWGSMNTEAFF. CDR3 nucleotides: TGCAGCGCCTGGGGCAGTATGAACACTGAAGCTTTCTTT.

The chain links TRBV11-2 to TRBJ1-1; 7 bases agree with TRBD1. With V trimmed by 3 bases and J by 4 bases, 5 bases remained unmatched. Germline CDR1 is SGHAT and CDR2 is FQNNGV. This CDR3 is built from 14 residues. The CDR3 here is CASSFGQVGTEAFF. CDR3 in DNA: TGTGCCAGCAGCTTTGGACAGGTGGGCACTGAAGCTTTCTTT. The whole variable domain, remainder taken from reference TRBV11-2 and TRBJ1-1, is EAGVAQSPRYKIIEKRQSVAFWCNPISGHATLYWYQQILGQGPKLLIQFQNNGVVDDSQLPKDRFSAERLKGVDSTLKIQPAKLEDSAVYLCASSFGQVGTEAFFGQGTRLTVV.

This clonotype was observed at least ten times. The V call is TRBV5-1, the J call TRBJ2-2; D perhaps matches TRBD2 (5 bases). Germline V gene lookup returns CDR1 SGHRS and CDR2 YFSETQ. This CDR3 region has 15 residues. V was trimmed by 4 bases and J by 6 bases, leaving 16 bases between them. The CDR3 DNA follows: TGCGCCAGCAGCCCTAGCCTTGGCCCCGCCGGGGAGCTGTTTTTT. Translating it yields CASSPSLGPAGELFF. The full variable domain, rest sourced from reference TRBV5-1 and TRBJ2-2, is KAGVTQTPRYLIKTRGQQVTLSCSPISGHRSVSWYQQTPGQGLQFLFEYFSETQRNKGNFPGRFSGRQFSNSRSEMNVSTLELGDSALYLCASSPSLGPAGELFFGEGSRLTVL.

This clonotype was observed many times. The chain joins TRBV29-1 to TRBJ1-1; no clear D gene. Trimming took off 4 bases at V and 0 bases at J, with 6 bases between the two ends. This CDR3 has 12 amino acids. In germline, CDR1 is SQVTM, CDR2 ANQGSEA. CDR3 residues: CSVVIVNTEAFF. Here the CDR3 DNA reads TGCAGCGTTGTTATAGTGAACACTGAAGCTTTCTTT.

This clonotype was recorded at least ten times. This chain joins TRBV27 and TRBJ1-1, with a possible D match to TRBD1 (5 bases). The CDR3 has 14 amino acids. Looked up from germline, CDR1 is MNHEY and CDR2 is SMNVEV (reference sequence). Trimming removed 8 bases from V and 0 bases from J, with 13 bases in between. CDR3 in amino acids: CASLGPPLNTEAFF. The CDR3 coding sequence is TGTGCCAGCTTGGGACCTCCGCTGAACACTGAAGCTTTCTTT.

This clonotype was detected a few times. This sequence may be a read error, since a much larger clone differs from it by one base. In DNA, the CDR3 is TGCGTCAGCAGCACGGGGGAACGGATAGATTGGAGCTACACCTTC. Protein sequence: CVSSTGERIDWSYTF. This chain uses TRBV5-1 with TRBJ1-2; maybe TRBD1 (5 bases). The CDR3 consists of 15 residues. Germline values: CDR1 SGHRS, CDR2 YFSETQ.

This clonotype was detected many times. The chain joins TRBV5-1 to TRBJ2-7; D is undetermined. The CDR3 runs 17 residues. Trimming cost V 0 bases and J 2 bases, with 18 bases left between them. Germline V gene sequence: CDR1 SGHRS, CDR2 YFSETQ. The CDR3 nucleotides read TGCGCCAGCAGCTTGGGGCTCTCGTCCGCGAAAACCTACGAGCAGTACTTC. Translating gives CASSLGLSSAKTYEQYF.

At least ten counts were recorded for this clonotype. The CDR3 bases are TGTGCCAGCAGTTTGACAGGGGTGAGTAATCAGCCCCAGCATTTT. Amino acids: CASSLTGVSNQPQHF. This chain uses TRBV27 with TRBJ1-5; 8 nucleotides align to TRBD1. The trim removed 3 bases at V and 4 bases at J, leaving 5 bases unmatched. CDR3 length equals 15 residues. Germline CDR1 reads MNHEY; CDR2 reads SMNVEV (reference sequence).

This chain links TRBV28 with TRBJ2-7, with 9 bases lining up with TRBD1. Trimming took 4 bases from V and 5 from J; bases not matched to a gene: 9. Looked up from germline, CDR1 is MDHEN and CDR2 is SYDVKM. This CDR3 contains 15 residues. The CDR3 reads CASSSSGQGTHEQYF. The CDR3 DNA sequence: TGTGCCAGCAGTTCCTCAGGACAGGGGACCCACGAGCAGTACTTC.

This rearrangement joins TRBV15 to TRBJ2-3, with D possibly TRBD2 on 7 matching bases. This CDR3 has 17 amino acids. Germline V gives CDR1 LNHNV, CDR2 YYDKDF (reference sequence). Between the trimmed V and J ends, which lost 4 bases and 3 bases, there was a span of 20 bases. DNA of the CDR3: TGTGCCACCAGCACCTGGAGGGGGGGTTTAGGGACAGATACGCAGTATTTT. As protein: CATSTWRGGLGTDTQYF.

This chain uses TRBV11-1 with TRBJ2-7, with D possibly being TRBD1 (5 bases). The germline V gene encodes CDR1 SGHAT and CDR2 FQDESV (reference sequence). CDR3 size: 16 residues. Trimming removed 1 base at V and 0 bases at J, with 13 bases between. In DNA, the CDR3 is TGTGCCAGCAGCTTAGATGGCCCCAGGGCCTCCTACGAGCAGTACTTC. Protein sequence: CASSLDGPRASYEQYF.

There are many counts of this clonotype. The chain joins TRBV5-1 to TRBJ2-7, with D possibly being TRBD2 (5 bases). V gave up 4 bases and J gave up 7 bases, with 18 bases separating them. The CDR3 runs to 14 residues. Germline V CDR1 and CDR2: SGHRS, YFSETQ. The CDR3 sequence is CASSPSGGTREQYF. The CDR3 DNA follows: TGCGCCAGCAGCCCCAGTGGAGGTACTCGGGAGCAGTACTTC.

The J gene is TRBJ2-7, the V gene TRBV5-1; 8 nucleotides align to TRBD2. There are 15 residues in the CDR3. The germline V gene has CDR1 SGHRS and CDR2 YFSETQ. J lost 4 bases, V lost 3 bases, and 9 bases had no gene match. In DNA, the CDR3 is TGCGCCAGCAGCTCCTATGCGGGAGGAACGTACGAGCAGTACTTC. It translates to CASSSYAGGTYEQYF.

This clonotype was seen at least ten times. This chain connects TRBV12-3 or TRBV12-4 to TRBJ1-1; TRBD1 aligns across 8 bases. Losses at the gene ends were 5 bases for V and 7 bases for J; bases not matched to a gene: 3. The CDR3 extends over 12 amino acids. CDR3 protein: CASSLGQGEAFF. DNA for the CDR3: TGTGCCAGCAGTCTCGGACAGGGTGAAGCTTTCTTT.